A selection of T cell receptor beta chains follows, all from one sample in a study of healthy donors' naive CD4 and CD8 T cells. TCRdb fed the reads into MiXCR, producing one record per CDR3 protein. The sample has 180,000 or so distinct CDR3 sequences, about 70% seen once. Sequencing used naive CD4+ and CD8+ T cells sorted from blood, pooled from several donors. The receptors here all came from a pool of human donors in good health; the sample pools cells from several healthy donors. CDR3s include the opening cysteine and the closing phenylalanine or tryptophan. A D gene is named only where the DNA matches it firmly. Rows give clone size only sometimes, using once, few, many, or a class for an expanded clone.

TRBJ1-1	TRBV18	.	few	TGTGCCAGCTCACCAACGCCAAGCAACACTGAAGCTTTCTTT	CASSPTPSNTEAFF
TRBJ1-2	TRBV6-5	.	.	TGTGCCAGCAGTTATTATGGTGCAGGGAACCCACTCTATGGCTACACCTTC	CASSYYGAGNPLYGYTF
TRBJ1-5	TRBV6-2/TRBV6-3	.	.	TGTGCCAGCAGTTACTCCGCCGTGGCGGGGAAGGGCAGCAATCAGCCCCAGCATTTT	CASSYSAVAGKGSNQPQHF
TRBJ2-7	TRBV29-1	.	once	TGCAGCGTCAGTATAACAGCTGACGAGCAGTACTTC	CSVSITADEQYF
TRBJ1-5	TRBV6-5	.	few	TGTGCCAGCAGGCGACGGGGGGCGGGTAGTAGCAATCAGCCCCAGCATTTT	CASRRRGAGSSNQPQHF
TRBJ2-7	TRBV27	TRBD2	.	TGTGCCAGCAGTTTATCGGAAGGACTAGCCCCCTACGAGCAGTACTTC	CASSLSEGLAPYEQYF
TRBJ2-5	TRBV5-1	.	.	TGCGCCAGCAGCTTGTACAGTCCTGGGGAGACCCAGTACTTC	CASSLYSPGETQYF
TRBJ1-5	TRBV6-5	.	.	TGTGCCAGCAGTTACAGAGGGCACAATCAGCCCCAGCATTTT	CASSYRGHNQPQHF
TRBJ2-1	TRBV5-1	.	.	TGCGCCAGCAGCCGGGGGGACAGCTACAATGAGCAGTTCTTC	CASSRGDSYNEQFF
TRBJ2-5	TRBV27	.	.	TGTGCCAGCAGTCCCAGTCTGGGGACCCAGTACTTC	CASSPSLGTQYF
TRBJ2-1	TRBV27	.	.	TGTGCCAGCAGTTTAGGGGAAAACAATGAGCAGTTCTTC	CASSLGENNEQFF
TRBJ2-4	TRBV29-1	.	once	TGCAGCGTTGAGAGAGAAGCCAAAAACATTCAGTACTTC	CSVEREAKNIQYF
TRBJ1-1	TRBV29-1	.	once	TGCAGCGCGGTGGGGACGGTTGAAGCTTTCTTT	CSAVGTVEAFF
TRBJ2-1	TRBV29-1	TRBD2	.	TGCAGCGTCGAGGGAGGGCCTTACAATGAGCAGTTCTTC	CSVEGGPYNEQFF
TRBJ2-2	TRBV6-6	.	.	TGTGCCAGCAGCCAGACTATAGTAGGGACCGGGGAGCTGTTTTTT	CASSQTIVGTGELFF
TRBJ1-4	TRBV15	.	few	TGTGCCACCAGCAGAGGGGCCCCAACGGGTGAAAAACTGTTTTTT	CATSRGAPTGEKLFF
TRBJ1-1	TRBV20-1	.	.	TGCAGTGCTAGAGATACGATGGCCGAAGCTTTCTTT	CSARDTMAEAFF
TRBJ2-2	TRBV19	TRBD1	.	TGTGCCAGTAGTCCCGGGACAGCTCACACCGGGGAGCTGTTTTTT	CASSPGTAHTGELFF
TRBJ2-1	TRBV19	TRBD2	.	TGTGCCACCTCCTTGGGGGGAGGGAGTGAGCAGTTCTTC	CATSLGGGSEQFF
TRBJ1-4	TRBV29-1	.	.	TGCAGCGTTAGGGTAGCTAATGAAAAACTGTTTTTT	CSVRVANEKLFF
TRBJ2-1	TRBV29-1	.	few	TGTAGCGCGGGCGCCTACAATGAGCAGTTCTTC	CSAGAYNEQFF
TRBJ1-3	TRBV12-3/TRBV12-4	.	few	TGTGCCAGCACCGCGGACGGAGGAAACACCATATATTTT	CASTADGGNTIYF
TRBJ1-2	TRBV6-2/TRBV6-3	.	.	TGTGCCAGCAGAATGGACAGTAACTATGGCTACACCTTC	CASRMDSNYGYTF
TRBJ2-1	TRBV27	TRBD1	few	TGTGCCAGCGGCCTGACAGGGGTGGGTATTAAATTCTTC	CASGLTGVGIKFF
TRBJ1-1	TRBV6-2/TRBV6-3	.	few	TGTGCCAGCAGTTACGGGCTTACCCTAAGGGACACTGAAGCTTTCTTT	CASSYGLTLRDTEAFF
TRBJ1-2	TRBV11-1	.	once	TGTGCCAGCAGCGACAACGCCGGGTTGGAGGCGGCGGGGTATGGCTACACCTTC	CASSDNAGLEAAGYGYTF
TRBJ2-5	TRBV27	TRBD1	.	TGTGCCAGCAGATTACAGGGGGCGGCAGAGACCCAGTACTTC	CASRLQGAAETQYF